What follows are 29 T cell receptor beta chains derived from one specimen sequenced in a study of beta chain features in type 1 diabetes. Expressed TCRB transcripts were sequenced after all isolated RNA was converted to cDNA. Clones were sequenced by immunoSEQ multiplex PCR, and TCRdb holds only the in-frame ones, with some missing. The sample contains fewer than 150,000 clones, about 7% of which appear only once. Material for sequencing was central memory CD4+ T cells from blood. These receptors originate from a woman aged 25 to 39 in good health.

This clone was observed a few times. The chain is built from TRBV15 and TRBJ1-1; no clear D gene. Trimming cost V 4 bases and J 1 base, with 7 bases left between them. The CDR3 totals 13 residues. Germline V gene lookup returns CDR1 LNHNV and CDR2 YYDKDF (reference sequence). The CDR3 DNA follows: TGTGCCACCAGCATGCTGGCGAACACTGAAGCTTTCTTT. Protein sequence: CATSMLANTEAFF.

The CDR3 loop reads CASSSLSGNSYNEQFF. DNA of the CDR3: TGTGCCAGCAGTTCATTAAGCGGCAACTCCTACAATGAGCAGTTCTTC. The chain has TRBV6-5 and TRBJ2-1; maybe TRBD2 (5 bases). V was shortened by 4 bases and J by 0 bases, with 13 bases between the two germline ends. Germline lookup yields CDR1 MNHEY and CDR2 SVGAGI. This CDR3 spans 16 amino acids.

The chain is built from TRBV5-6 and TRBJ2-5; 8 positions agree with TRBD2. Looked up from germline, CDR1 is SGHDT and CDR2 is YYEEEE. Trimming took 0 bases from V and 2 from J; bases not matched to a gene: 9. The CDR3 is 17 residues long. This CDR3 is CASSLALGSGAQETQYF. CDR3 in DNA: TGTGCCAGCAGCTTGGCCTTGGGTAGCGGGGCACAAGAGACCCAGTACTTC.

A few counts support this clone. The V call is TRBV2, the J call TRBJ2-1, with D perhaps matching TRBD2 (9 bases). The ends were cut back, 6 bases at V and 9 bases at J, with 36 bases in the middle. From germline, CDR1 is SNHLY and CDR2 FYNNEI. The length of the CDR3 is 20 residues. CDR3 nucleotide sequence: TGTGCCAGCAGGGGAAATCAGGGGGCCTTAGCGGGAGTAACCGACATTGAGCAGTTCTTC. Its protein is CASRGNQGALAGVTDIEQFF. Supplemented by reference TRBV2 and TRBJ2-1, the full variable domain reads EPEVTQTPSHQVTQMGQEVILRCVPISNHLYFYWYRQILGQKVEFLVSFYNNEISEKSEIFDDQFSVERPDGSNFTLKIRSTKLEDSAMYFCASRGNQGALAGVTDIEQFFGPGTRLTVL.

CDR3 sequence reads: CASSLSESDSRDEQYF. The DNA for the CDR3 is TGTGCCAGCAGTTTATCGGAGTCCGACAGTCGCGACGAGCAGTACTTC. The V and J genes are TRBV27 and TRBJ2-7; maybe TRBD1 (5 bases). The germline V gene has CDR1 MNHEY and CDR2 SMNVEV (reference sequence). The CDR3 consists of 16 residues. Trimming took 0 bases from V and 5 from J, leaving 17 bases between them.

This clone was seen a few times. The chain is built from TRBV7-2 and TRBJ1-2; D ambiguous. Germline lookup yields CDR1 SGHTA and CDR2 FQGNSA. The CDR3 spans 13 residues. The germline V and J ends were trimmed by 3 bases and 5 bases, with 10 bases remaining between them. CDR3 in amino acids: CASSLTGEYGYTF. The DNA for the CDR3 is TGTGCCAGCAGCTTGACGGGAGAATATGGCTACACCTTC.

This clone was observed a handful of times. The rearrangement uses TRBV7-2 and TRBJ2-3; 9 bases agree with TRBD2. This CDR3 is built from 18 residues. Germline CDR1 reads SGHTA; CDR2 reads FQGNSA. Trimming at V came to 1 base and at J to 5 bases, leaving 13 bases not matched to a gene. The CDR3 nucleotides are TGTGCCAGCAGCTTAGATGCCGGGACTAGCAGTGGTAAAGATACGCAGTATTTT. Protein sequence: CASSLDAGTSSGKDTQYF.

The table lists this clone with a few counts. The V call is TRBV30, the J call TRBJ2-7; TRBD1 agrees at 9 bases. The V and J ends lost 5 bases and 6 bases, in that order; junction bases with no gene match: 5. There are 12 residues in the CDR3. Germline values: CDR1 GTSNPN, CDR2 SVGIG (reference sequence). CDR3 sequence (DNA): TGTGCCTGGGGGACAGGGTTGGTCGAGCAGTACTTC. Protein product: CAWGTGLVEQYF.

This clone was picked up a small number of times. In DNA form, the CDR3 reads TGTGCCAGCAGGGAACAGTTGGGAGGTGGAAATGAGCAGTTCTTC. Translating gives CASREQLGGGNEQFF. The gene calls are TRBV6-5 and TRBJ2-1; D perhaps matches TRBD2 (6 bases). Trimming shortened V by 6 bases and J by 7 bases, and 19 bases separated the two germline ends. This CDR3 has 15 residues. Per germline, CDR1 MNHEY and CDR2 SVGAGI.

In DNA, the CDR3 is TGTGCCAGCAGTCTATTGGGGGGAGGCCAAGAGACCCAGTACTTC. It translates to CASSLLGGGQETQYF. The J gene is TRBJ2-5, the V gene TRBV27; a weak D match, TRBD2 (6 bases). There are 15 residues in the CDR3. Germline V gene data show CDR1 as MNHEY and CDR2 as SMNVEV (reference sequence). Trimming took off 5 bases at V and 1 base at J, with 14 bases between the two ends.

This clone has ten or more counts. This chain uses TRBV7-9 with TRBJ1-2, with TRBD1 identical over 8 bases. The CDR3 is made up of 15 amino acids. Unmatched junction bases numbered 8, after V lost 5 bases and J lost 3 bases. Per germline, CDR1 SEHNR and CDR2 FQNEAQ (reference sequence). CDR3 bases: TGTGCCAGCAGCCCTAGGGACAGGATTGACTATGGCTACACCTTC. As protein: CASSPRDRIDYGYTF.

This clone was picked up many times. The chain is built from TRBV20-1 and TRBJ2-3; D call uncertain. Trimming stripped 6 bases from V and 9 bases from J, with 10 bases between. The length of the CDR3 is 10 residues. The germline V gene encodes CDR1 DFQATT and CDR2 SNEGSKA (reference sequence). As DNA, the CDR3 is TGCAGTGCCCCGCGTGAGACGCAGTATTTT. This gives the protein CSAPRETQYF.

This clone was counted at least ten times. The rearrangement uses TRBV7-9 and TRBJ2-7, with 9 bases that match TRBD1. The germline gives CDR1 SEHNR, CDR2 FQNEAQ (reference sequence). The V segment lost 5 bases and the J segment 1 base; nucleotides outside the gene matches: 9. The CDR3 totals 16 residues. The CDR3 region has the DNA TGTGCCAGCAGCCAGCTGGGGACAGGGAGTTCCTACGAGCAGTACTTC. Encoded protein: CASSQLGTGSSYEQYF.

This chain connects TRBV6-5 to TRBJ2-7; 11 bases align to TRBD1. CDR1 and CDR2 (germline): MNHEY, SVGAGI. This CDR3 has 15 residues. V shed 6 bases and J 4 bases; nucleotides not matched to a gene: 8. Here the CDR3 reads CASSPAGTGGYEQYF. The CDR3 DNA reads as TGTGCCAGCAGCCCCGCCGGGACAGGGGGTTACGAGCAGTACTTC.

The chain couples TRBV28 to TRBJ2-2; D is undetermined. Germline loops: CDR1 MDHEN, CDR2 SYDVKM. The V and J ends lost 2 bases and 4 bases respectively, with 17 bases between them. CDR3 length: 17 residues. The CDR3 region has the DNA TGTGCCAGCAGTTTAACTAAGACCAGTATGGGCACCGGGGAGCTGTTTTTT. It encodes CASSLTKTSMGTGELFF.

Only a few counts were recorded for this clone. The CDR3 protein is CASSQDPGQGADTQYF. The CDR3 DNA reads TGCGCCAGCAGCCAAGACCCGGGACAGGGGGCAGATACGCAGTATTTT. V and J are TRBV4-1 and TRBJ2-3, with 11 bases aligning to TRBD1. CDR1 is MGHRA and CDR2 is YSYEKL in the germline V gene. The junction had 3 bases not matched to a gene; V was cut back by 0 bases and J by 4 bases. This CDR3 has 16 residues.

This clone was seen a handful of times. This chain connects TRBV19 to TRBJ1-5; D uncertain. Germline values: CDR1 LNHDA, CDR2 SQIVND (reference sequence). Between the trimmed V and J ends, which lost 4 bases and 0 bases, there was a span of 7 bases. This CDR3 contains 14 residues. CDR3 nucleotide sequence: TGTGCCAGTAGTAACAGTGATAGCAATCAGCCCCAGCATTTT. It is translated as CASSNSDSNQPQHF.

CDR3 sequence (DNA): TGTGCCAGCAGCTTACGACTAGCGGGAGTGCAGGGGGAGACCCAGTACTTC. It specifies CASSLRLAGVQGETQYF. This chain connects TRBV7-9 to TRBJ2-5; TRBD2 matches 12 bases. The trim removed 2 bases at V and 5 bases at J, leaving 9 bases unmatched. CDR3 length equals 17 residues. The germline gives CDR1 SEHNR, CDR2 FQNEAQ (reference sequence).

The chain joins TRBV28 to TRBJ2-7, with D perhaps TRBD2 (5 bases). Per the germline V gene, CDR1 is MDHEN and CDR2 is SYDVKM. The CDR3 is 16 residues long. The V end was cut by 6 bases, the J end by 1 base, with 19 bases between. In DNA form, the CDR3 reads TGTGCCAGCAGCTCCGGCGCGGGTTTTGGATCCTACGAGCAGTACTTC. Translated, it gives CASSSGAGFGSYEQYF.

This clone appeared a few times. The chain links TRBV4-3 to TRBJ1-2; D is perhaps TRBD1 (6 bases). The CDR3 has 15 amino acids. Germline V CDR1 and CDR2: LGHNA, YSLEER. Trimming removed 0 bases from V and 4 bases from J, with 12 bases in between. This chain's CDR3 is CASSQDSQGIYGYTF. CDR3 in DNA: TGCGCCAGCAGCCAAGATTCCCAGGGGATCTATGGCTACACCTTC.

This clone was found a few times. The chain combines TRBV4-3 with TRBJ2-1; 7 bases match TRBD1. Per the germline V gene, CDR1 is LGHNA and CDR2 is YSLEER. V was clipped by 4 bases and J by 4 bases; unmatched bases: 4. CDR3 length: 14 amino acids. CDR3 nucleotides: TGCGCCAGCAGCCTTGGACAGGTGTACAATGAGCAGTTCTTC. Its translation: CASSLGQVYNEQFF.

The chain combines TRBV19 with TRBJ2-7, with 9 bases matching TRBD1. Germline V gives CDR1 LNHDA, CDR2 SQIVND (reference sequence). After removal of 2 bases from V and 4 bases from J, the junction contained 3 bases not matched to a gene. This CDR3 comprises 14 residues. The DNA of the CDR3 is TGTGCCAGTAGTATACGGGGACAGGGTTACGAGCAGTACTTC. It translates to CASSIRGQGYEQYF.

In its sample, this clone was seen a few times. The junction differs from germline at one of its ends, possibly a read error. The chain employs TRBV2 and TRBJ2-2; D is possibly TRBD1 (6 bases). The length of the CDR3 is 13 residues. The germline CDR1 and CDR2 sequences are SNHLY and FYNNEI. The CDR3 here is CASSGQGFGELFF. The CDR3 DNA sequence: TGTGCCAGTAGTGGGCAGGGGTTCGGGGAGCTGTTTTTT.

The chain links TRBV18 to TRBJ2-1; 8 bases match TRBD2. Germline V gene lookup returns CDR1 KGHSH and CDR2 LQKENI. Trimming took 1 base from V and 8 from J; bases not matched to a gene: 13. The CDR3 is made up of 17 amino acids. The CDR3 DNA follows: TGTGCCAGCTCACCACAATTTCTAGCGGGCTCTACGGATGAGCAGTTCTTC. This sequence encodes CASSPQFLAGSTDEQFF.

The chain uses TRBV7-3 and TRBJ2-1; 10 positions match TRBD2. The CDR3 loop spans 15 amino acids. The junction had 5 bases not matched to a gene; V was cut back by 2 bases and J by 7 bases. CDR1 and CDR2 from the germline V gene are SGHTA and FQGTGA. CDR3 in DNA: TGTGCCAGCAGCTTATCGGCTAGCGGGAGTAATGAGCAGTTCTTC. Translation: CASSLSASGSNEQFF.

Here the CDR3 reads CASSRGQVYNEQFF. CDR3 nucleotide sequence: TGCGCCAGCAGCCGAGGACAGGTATACAATGAGCAGTTCTTC. The chain carries TRBV5-1 and TRBJ2-1, with 7 positions matching TRBD1. Germline V gene data show CDR1 as SGHRS and CDR2 as YFSETQ. V dropped 4 bases and J dropped 4; count of bases not matched to a gene: 5. The CDR3 has 14 residues.

The chain couples TRBV11-2 to TRBJ2-2, with D unclear. Germline V lookup: CDR1 SGHAT, CDR2 FQNNGV. V lost 2 bases and J lost 1, with 5 bases in between. The CDR3 is 14 amino acids. The CDR3 reads CASSLSQNTGELFF. CDR3 DNA sequence: TGTGCCAGCAGCTTAAGCCAGAACACCGGGGAGCTGTTTTTT.

The chain is built from TRBV5-1 and TRBJ2-3, with TRBD2 matching 7 bases. CDR3 length: 16 residues. After removal of 0 bases from V and 3 bases from J, the junction contained 7 bases not matched to a gene. CDR1 is SGHRS, CDR2 YFSETQ, per germline. Here the CDR3 DNA reads TGCGCCAGCAGCTTGGCCCCTACTAGCGTGACAGATACGCAGTATTTT. It specifies CASSLAPTSVTDTQYF.

A few counts support this clone. CDR3 loop: CASSLEGQNYGYTF. As DNA, the CDR3 is TGCGCCAGCAGCTTGGAGGGACAAAACTATGGCTACACCTTC. The genes are TRBV5-1 and TRBJ1-2; tentative D call: TRBD1 (6 bases). This CDR3 spans 14 amino acids. The germline V and J ends were trimmed by 0 bases and 2 bases, with 8 bases remaining between them. In germline, CDR1 is SGHRS, CDR2 YFSETQ.